Below, 27 T cell receptor beta chains from the same sample are listed, as sequenced in a study of blood T cell repertoires in COVID-19. Method: immunoSEQ multiplex PCR; TCRdb's copy keeps in-frame clones and lacks some. The repertoire holds roughly 77,000 clones, with about 87% as singletons. What was sequenced was peripheral blood. These receptors were collected from a man between 45 and 60 years old with active COVID-19.

The V gene is TRBV18, the J gene TRBJ2-1; unclear D gene. The V end was cut by 2 bases, the J end by 6 bases, with 8 bases between. This CDR3 is 13 amino acids long. Germline V gives CDR1 KGHSH, CDR2 LQKENI. The CDR3 here is CASSPVQSNEQFF. The CDR3 coding sequence is TGTGCCAGCTCACCAGTCCAGTCCAATGAGCAGTTCTTC.

The chain is built from TRBV25-1 and TRBJ1-1, with a possible D match to TRBD1 (5 bases). CDR3 length equals 16 residues. Trimming removed 2 bases at V and 8 bases at J, with 21 bases between. Germline V gives CDR1 MGHDK, CDR2 SYGVNS. The CDR3 is CASSETHPHDSPEAFF. In DNA, the CDR3 is TGTGCCAGCAGTGAAACCCACCCTCATGACAGCCCGGAAGCTTTCTTT.

The chain combines TRBV28 with TRBJ2-7; 7 bases map to TRBD1. V shed 6 bases, J shed 9 bases, and the junction held 14 bases outside the gene matches. CDR3 length: 14 amino acids. Germline lookup yields CDR1 MDHEN and CDR2 SYDVKM. The CDR3 nucleotides are TGTGCCAGCAGCTCCGGGACAGTCCCTTCCGTGCAGTACTTC. Protein sequence: CASSSGTVPSVQYF. The whole variable domain, remainder taken from reference TRBV28 and TRBJ2-7, is DVKVTQSSRYLVKRTGEKVFLECVQDMDHENMFWYRQDPGLGLRLIYFSYDVKMKEKGDIPEGYSVSREKKERFSLILESASTNQTSMYLCASSSGTVPSVQYFGPGTRLTVT.

This clone appeared a single time. J is TRBJ2-7 and V is TRBV15, with 9 nucleotides matching TRBD1. J gave up 3 bases and V 0 bases, and 12 bases lay outside the gene matches. The CDR3 contains 18 residues. The germline V gene has CDR1 LNHNV and CDR2 YYDKDF (reference sequence). The CDR3 loop reads CATSRESLRDRGYYEQYF. CDR3 DNA: TGTGCCACCAGCAGAGAATCCCTTCGTGACAGGGGGTACTACGAGCAGTACTTC. Full variable domain (remainder filled in from reference TRBV15 and TRBJ2-7): DAMVIQNPRYQVTQFGKPVTLSCSQTLNHNVMYWYQQKSSQAPKLLFHYYDKDFNNEADTPDNFQSRRPNTSFCFLDIRSPGLGDTAMYLCATSRESLRDRGYYEQYFGPGTRLTVT.

The chain combines TRBV7-8 with TRBJ2-1; TRBD2 might be the D (5 bases). Germline lookup yields CDR1 SGHVS and CDR2 FQNEAQ. The CDR3 totals 15 residues. The germline V and J ends were trimmed by 2 bases and 4 bases, with 12 bases remaining between them. The CDR3 sequence is CASSLLASPYNEQFF. As DNA, the CDR3 is TGTGCCAGCAGCTTACTAGCATCCCCATACAATGAGCAGTTCTTC.

The chain joins TRBV7-9 to TRBJ1-3, with D unclear. Germline V gene lookup returns CDR1 SEHNR and CDR2 FQNEAQ (reference sequence). The ends were cut back, 1 base at V and 0 bases at J, with 7 bases in the middle. The CDR3 loop spans 15 amino acids. CDR3 in amino acids: CASSLGLNSGNTIYF. In DNA form, the CDR3 reads TGTGCCAGCAGCTTAGGGCTCAACTCTGGAAACACCATATATTTT.

The genes are TRBV19 and TRBJ1-2; TRBD1 is a possible D gene (5 bases). V was trimmed by 10 bases and J by 6 bases, leaving 18 bases between them. CDR1 and CDR2 (germline): LNHDA, SQIVND (reference sequence). The CDR3 runs to 13 residues. This CDR3 is CATKKEGVDGYTF. Here the CDR3 DNA reads TGTGCCACCAAGAAGGAAGGGGTAGATGGCTACACCTTC.

This clone appeared a single time. V and J are TRBV28 and TRBJ2-7; the match to TRBD1 covers 9 bases. The CDR3 spans 15 residues. The junction had 10 bases not matched to a gene; V was cut back by 7 bases and J by 3 bases. Germline lookup yields CDR1 MDHEN and CDR2 SYDVKM. The CDR3: CASTIGQGPVYEQYF. The DNA for the CDR3 is TGTGCCAGCACCATCGGACAGGGGCCCGTCTACGAGCAGTACTTC. Combining the CDR3 with reference TRBV28 and TRBJ2-7 gives the whole variable domain DVKVTQSSRYLVKRTGEKVFLECVQDMDHENMFWYRQDPGLGLRLIYFSYDVKMKEKGDIPEGYSVSREKKERFSLILESASTNQTSMYLCASTIGQGPVYEQYFGPGTRLTVT.

The rearrangement uses TRBV27 and TRBJ2-1, with D uncertain. Trimming left V 6 bases short and J 0 bases short, with 15 bases between. This CDR3 has 16 residues. Germline V gene lookup returns CDR1 MNHEY and CDR2 SMNVEV (reference sequence). The CDR3 nucleotides read TGTGCCAGCAGCCTCCTTGCGCGGAGCTCCTACAATGAGCAGTTCTTC. As protein: CASSLLARSSYNEQFF.

This CDR3 is CASSYSWGGRSNEQFF. Written as DNA, the CDR3 is TGTGCCAGCAGTTACTCTTGGGGGGGGAGGTCGAATGAGCAGTTCTTC. The rearrangement joins TRBV6-5 to TRBJ2-1; 7 bases match TRBD2. Germline V gene sequence: CDR1 MNHEY, CDR2 SVGAGI. This CDR3 is built from 16 residues. With V trimmed by 0 bases and J by 7 bases, 9 bases remained unmatched.

A few counts support this clone. This rearrangement joins TRBV28 to TRBJ1-1; possible D gene TRBD1, 6 bases. Germline CDR1 and CDR2: MDHEN and SYDVKM. The CDR3 spans 15 residues. V was pared by 5 bases and J by 3 bases, with 16 bases between. The CDR3 protein is CASSTRGSGYTEAFF. In DNA form, the CDR3 reads TGTGCCAGCAGTACCAGGGGATCTGGGTACACTGAAGCTTTCTTT.

The genes are TRBV11-2 and TRBJ2-5, with 8 bases identical to TRBD2. Germline-derived CDR1 and CDR2 are SGHAT and FQNNGV. The CDR3 extends over 14 amino acids. Unmatched junction bases numbered 4, after V lost 4 bases and J lost 3 bases. CDR3 in DNA: TGTGCCAGCAGCTGGAGCGGGGGCGAAGAGACCCAGTACTTC. Its translation is CASSWSGGEETQYF.

Only a few counts were recorded for this clone. V and J are TRBV2 and TRBJ1-5; possible D gene TRBD1, 5 bases. The germline CDR1 and CDR2 sequences are SNHLY and FYNNEI. This CDR3 region has 15 residues. V was clipped by 6 bases and J by 9 bases, with 21 bases between them. The CDR3 sequence is CASRRTGNRLLPQHF. The CDR3 bases are TGTGCCAGCAGGAGAACAGGTAACCGTTTATTGCCCCAGCATTTT. The entire variable domain, with the rest obtained from reference TRBV2 and TRBJ1-5, is as follows: EPEVTQTPSHQVTQMGQEVILRCVPISNHLYFYWYRQILGQKVEFLVSFYNNEISEKSEIFDDQFSVERPDGSNFTLKIRSTKLEDSAMYFCASRRTGNRLLPQHFGDGTRLSIL.

Comments on this clone: One end of the junction is discordant with germline, which a read error may explain. The V gene is TRBV7-7, the J gene TRBJ2-3, with TRBD1 matching 10 bases. The V gene's germline CDR1 is SSHAT and CDR2 FNYEAQ (reference sequence). There are 15 residues in the CDR3. DNA for the CDR3: TGTGCTAGCAGCCGGGGGACAGGGGTCTTAGATACGCAGTATTTT. Protein: CASSRGTGVLDTQYF.

The rearrangement uses TRBV5-1 and TRBJ2-7; 8 bases fit TRBD1. Germline CDR1 is SGHRS and CDR2 is YFSETQ. Losses at the gene ends were 0 bases for V and 1 base for J; bases not matched to a gene: 6. The CDR3 runs 16 residues. In nucleotides, the CDR3 is TGCGCCAGCAGCTTGGCAGGGGGCCGATCATCCTACGAGCAGTACTTC. It specifies CASSLAGGRSSYEQYF.

J is TRBJ2-5 and V is TRBV3-1 (or the pseudogene TRBV3-2); D is possibly TRBD2 (5 bases). Germline V gives CDR1 LGHDT, CDR2 YNNKEL (reference sequence). This CDR3 has 16 residues. V lost 1 base, J lost 2 bases, and 14 bases lay in between. The CDR3 DNA follows: TGTGCCAGCAGCCAAGGGGTGGCTGGGAGACAAGAGACCCAGTACTTC. It translates to CASSQGVAGRQETQYF.

The chain recombines TRBV11-3 with TRBJ2-1, with 9 bases fitting TRBD2. The length of the CDR3 is 16 residues. Germline V gene data show CDR1 as SGHNT and CDR2 as YENEEA. Trimming took 5 bases from V and 0 from J; bases not matched to a gene: 5. The CDR3, as DNA: TGTGCCAGCAGCAGTAGCGGGGGCACCTCCTACAATGAGCAGTTCTTC. This sequence encodes CASSSSGGTSYNEQFF.

This chain links TRBV9 with TRBJ2-2, with TRBD2 identical over 7 bases. V lost 0 bases, J lost 0 bases, and 11 bases stayed unmatched. Germline CDR1 and CDR2: SGDLS and YYNGEE. This CDR3 is built from 19 residues. CDR3 in amino acids: CASSVVPLWGGANTGELFF. In nucleotides, the CDR3 is TGTGCCAGCAGCGTAGTCCCGTTGTGGGGAGGGGCGAACACCGGGGAGCTGTTTTTT.

The genes are TRBV28 and TRBJ1-2, with D uncertain. CDR3 length: 14 amino acids. CDR1 is MDHEN and CDR2 is SYDVKM in the germline V gene. V was pared by 8 bases and J by 5 bases, with 18 bases between. Here the CDR3 reads CASQEGGIGYGYTF. The CDR3 DNA sequence: TGTGCCAGCCAAGAAGGAGGTATAGGGTATGGCTACACCTTC.

The CDR3 loop is CASSLGRRNYGYTF. The CDR3 DNA sequence: TGCGCCAGCAGCTTGGGTCGGAGGAACTATGGCTACACCTTC. This chain joins TRBV5-1 and TRBJ1-2; D remains unclear. Trimming left V 0 bases short and J 2 bases short, with 8 bases between. The CDR3 has 14 amino acids. Germline CDR1 SGHRS, CDR2 YFSETQ. Combining the CDR3 with reference TRBV5-1 and TRBJ1-2 gives the whole variable domain KAGVTQTPRYLIKTRGQQVTLSCSPISGHRSVSWYQQTPGQGLQFLFEYFSETQRNKGNFPGRFSGRQFSNSRSEMNVSTLELGDSALYLCASSLGRRNYGYTFGSGTRLTVV.

V is TRBV7-2 and J is TRBJ2-3; TRBD1 might be the D (6 bases). Trimming took off 5 bases at V and 8 bases at J, with 11 bases between the two ends. The CDR3 is 12 residues long. Germline CDR1 reads SGHTA; CDR2 reads FQGNSA. This CDR3 reads CASSNRVATQYF. CDR3 in DNA: TGTGCCAGCAGCAACAGGGTGGCTACGCAGTATTTT.

In its sample, this clone was seen a few times. The rearrangement links TRBV6-4 to TRBJ2-3; 9 bases match TRBD2. This CDR3 is built from 16 residues. V lost 2 bases, J lost 4 bases, and 7 bases stayed unmatched. Germline-derived CDR1 and CDR2 are MRHNA and SNTAGT. The CDR3 DNA follows: TGTGCCAGCAGTGACGGGGGTAGCGGGAGCTCAGATACGCAGTATTTT. Translation gives CASSDGGSGSSDTQYF.

V and J are TRBV13 and TRBJ2-7; TRBD2 agrees at 14 bases. Per the germline V gene, CDR1 is PRHDT and CDR2 is FYEKMQ (reference sequence). CDR3 length equals 16 residues. V lost 5 bases, J lost 2 bases, and 5 bases stayed unmatched. The CDR3 DNA reads as TGTGCCAGCAGCGCAGGGACTAGCGGGGGTACCTACGAGCAGTACTTC. It yields the protein CASSAGTSGGTYEQYF.

The chain couples TRBV18 to TRBJ1-1, with no clear D. The germline V and J ends were trimmed by 6 bases and 4 bases, with 12 bases remaining between them. The germline V gene encodes CDR1 KGHSH and CDR2 LQKENI. The CDR3 sequence is 13 residues long. The chain's CDR3 is CASSREVGTEAFF. CDR3 nucleotides: TGTGCCAGCTCCCGCGAGGTTGGCACTGAAGCTTTCTTT.

The chain uses TRBV7-8 and TRBJ2-3, with 10 bases fitting TRBD2. Germline V gives CDR1 SGHVS, CDR2 FQNEAQ. V lost 5 bases and J lost 2; bases outside the gene matches: 7. This CDR3 region has 16 residues. The CDR3 protein is CASSRRLAGYTDTQYF. The CDR3 nucleotides are TGTGCCAGCAGCAGAAGACTAGCGGGTTACACAGATACGCAGTATTTT.

The rearrangement joins TRBV4-2 to TRBJ2-3; D is undetermined. Trimming shortened V by 0 bases and J by 2 bases, and 9 bases separated the two germline ends. Germline CDR1 is LGHNA and CDR2 is YNFKEQ. There are 15 residues in the CDR3. The DNA for the CDR3 is TGTGCCAGCAGCCAAGATTGGCCCTCCACAGATACGCAGTATTTT. Residues: CASSQDWPSTDTQYF.

The chain carries TRBV6-4 and TRBJ2-3, with 11 bases identical to TRBD2. CDR1 is MRHNA and CDR2 is SNTAGT in the germline V gene. J gave up 4 bases and V 6 bases, and 6 bases lay outside the gene matches. The CDR3 covers 15 residues. The CDR3 here is CASSLLAGEADTQYF. CDR3 DNA: TGTGCCAGCAGCCTACTAGCGGGGGAGGCAGATACGCAGTATTTT.